This TCR beta chain was retrieved from a study of regulatory and conventional T cells in RAG deficiency. The germline gives CDR1 SGDLS, CDR2 YYNGEE. CDR3 length: 13 residues. The V end was cut by 3 bases, the J end by 5 bases, with 12 bases between. Genomic DNA came from blood conventional CD4+ T cells gated CD25-low CD127-high. Study-wide points: Shannon entropy fell and Simpson indices rose in RAG-deficient patients. Compared with controls, unique Treg TCR beta sequences dropped around 92-fold in Omenn syndrome and CID/AS. Omenn patients showed >85% Treg-Tconv overlap and shorter CDR3 lengths. Omenn CD25-high CD127-low cells may be activated cells, not true Tregs.

TCRdb's table, derived via immunoSEQ multiplex PCR, lists solely in-frame clones and lacks some. The data contain 13,000 or so clones, 93% of them singletons. Concerning this clone itself: No antigen is known for it.

This same sample was also part of a study on regulatory T cells. That study adds: Amplification used 52 TRBV primers and 13 TRBJ primers.

V is TRBV9 and J is TRBJ2-7; D possibly corresponds to TRBD1 (5 bases). The TCR was taken from a human donor in good health. Sequencing was carried out using CD4+ effector T cells sorted from blood. This chain's CDR3 is CASSARGRDEQYF. The DNA for the CDR3 is TGTGCCAGCAGCGCTAGGGGCAGGGACGAGCAGTACTTC.